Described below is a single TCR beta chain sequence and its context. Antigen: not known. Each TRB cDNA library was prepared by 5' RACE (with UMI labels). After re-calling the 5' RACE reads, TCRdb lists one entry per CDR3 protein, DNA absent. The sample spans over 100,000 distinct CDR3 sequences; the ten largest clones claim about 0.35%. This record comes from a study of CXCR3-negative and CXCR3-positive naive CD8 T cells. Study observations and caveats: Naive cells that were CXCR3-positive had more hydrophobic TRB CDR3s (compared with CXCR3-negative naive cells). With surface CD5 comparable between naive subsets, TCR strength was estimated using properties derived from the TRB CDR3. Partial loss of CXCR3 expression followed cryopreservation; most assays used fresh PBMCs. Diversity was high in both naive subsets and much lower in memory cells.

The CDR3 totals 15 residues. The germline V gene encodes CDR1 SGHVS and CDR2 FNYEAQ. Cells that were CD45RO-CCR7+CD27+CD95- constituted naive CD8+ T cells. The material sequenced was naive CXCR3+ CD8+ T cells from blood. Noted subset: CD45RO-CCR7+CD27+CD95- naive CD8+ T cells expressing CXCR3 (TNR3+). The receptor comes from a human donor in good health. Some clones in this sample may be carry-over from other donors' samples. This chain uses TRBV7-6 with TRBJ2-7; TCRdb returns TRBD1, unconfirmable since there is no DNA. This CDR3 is CASSLARSQSAQQYF.